The 27 T cell receptor beta chains presented below share a single source sample, sequenced in a study of blood T cell repertoires in COVID-19. Generated by immunoSEQ multiplex PCR, the TCRdb table keeps only in-frame clones and is missing some. The sample records about 73,000 clones, 75% to 90% being singletons. What was sequenced was peripheral blood. The source of these receptors is a man older than 75 with active or convalescent COVID-19.

The V call is TRBV3-1 (or the pseudogene TRBV3-2), the J call TRBJ1-2; maybe TRBD1 (5 bases). Per the germline V gene, CDR1 is LGHDT and CDR2 is YNNKEL (reference sequence). Trimming took 4 bases from V and 4 from J, leaving 10 bases between them. The CDR3 length is 13 residues. CDR3 sequence (DNA): TGTGCCAGCAGCCCCGGACAAATCTATGGCTACACCTTC. Protein product: CASSPGQIYGYTF.

The chain employs TRBV28 and TRBJ2-7; tentative D call: TRBD1 (6 bases). V lost 6 bases to trimming and J lost 0 bases, with 21 bases between them. Germline V gene sequence: CDR1 MDHEN, CDR2 SYDVKM. The CDR3 sequence is 17 residues long. In DNA form, the CDR3 reads TGTGCCAGCAGGGGACATATTGGGACGGCCCGCTCCTACGAGCAGTACTTC. It is translated as CASRGHIGTARSYEQYF.

This CDR3 is CASSQEGLINGYTF. The CDR3 bases are TGTGCCAGCAGCCAAGAAGGACTCATAAATGGCTACACCTTC. The rearrangement links TRBV4-2 to TRBJ1-2; the D is unclear. V lost 0 bases and J 6 bases, leaving 11 bases between the germline ends. There are 14 residues in the CDR3. Germline V gives CDR1 LGHNA, CDR2 YNFKEQ.

This chain links TRBV20-1 with TRBJ1-1; D is perhaps TRBD1 (5 bases). V was shortened by 3 bases and J by 1 base, with 12 bases between the two germline ends. There are 14 residues in the CDR3. The germline gives CDR1 DFQATT, CDR2 SNEGSKA (reference sequence). The CDR3 sequence is CSASQGATNTEAFF. The CDR3 bases are TGCAGTGCTAGTCAGGGTGCGACGAACACTGAAGCTTTCTTT.

The chain has TRBV18 and TRBJ1-2; D may be TRBD1 (6 bases). The germline V gene has CDR1 KGHSH and CDR2 LQKENI. The CDR3 runs to 14 residues. Trimming shortened V by 4 bases and J by 7 bases, and 16 bases separated the two germline ends. DNA for the CDR3: TGTGCCAGCTCACGAATCAACAGGGAATCTGGCTACACCTTC. It specifies CASSRINRESGYTF.

This clone has just a few counts. The CDR3 DNA sequence: TGTGCCTGGACGAGGGGGCCGAACACTGAAGCTTTCTTT. Amino acid sequence: CAWTRGPNTEAFF. The chain links TRBV30 to TRBJ1-1; 7 positions agree with TRBD1. Losses at the gene ends were 4 bases for V and 1 base for J; bases not matched to a gene: 3. There are 13 residues in the CDR3. Germline loops: CDR1 GTSNPN, CDR2 SVGIG (reference sequence).

The CDR3 DNA is TGTGCCAGCAGTGAAGCGCTACCAGGGCGGTGGGACAATCAGCCCCAGCATTTT. This translates into CASSEALPGRWDNQPQHF. This rearrangement joins TRBV6-1 to TRBJ1-5; tentatively, D is TRBD1 (5 bases). The CDR3 is 18 amino acids. The ends were cut back, 0 bases at V and 3 bases at J, with 18 bases in the middle. Germline V gene sequence: CDR1 MNHNS, CDR2 SASEGT.

The rearrangement joins TRBV5-4 to TRBJ2-5, with 9 bases identical to TRBD2. The CDR3 spans 17 residues. Germline assignment: CDR1 SGHNT and CDR2 YYREEE (reference sequence). The V gene end was trimmed by 1 base and the J gene end by 5 bases; junction bases not matched to a gene: 12. The chain's CDR3 is CASSLRGGGAVPETQYF. In DNA, the CDR3 is TGTGCCAGCAGCTTGAGGGGCGGGGGGGCCGTTCCGGAGACCCAGTACTTC.

This chain joins TRBV21-1 and TRBJ2-4; the DNA was not used to check the table's D call, TRBD1. TRBV21-1 is given as a pseudogene. The CDR3 has 18 residues. This CDR3 reads CASSKDPRDREAKNIQYF. The DNA of the CDR3 is TGTGCCAGCAGCAAAGACCCCCGGGACAGGGAAGCCAAAAACATTCAGTACTTC.

This clone was picked up a small number of times. The chain couples TRBV7-8 to TRBJ2-7, with D possibly TRBD2 on 6 matching bases. The CDR3 has 13 residues. Germline values: CDR1 SGHVS, CDR2 FQNEAQ. The V gene lost 3 bases and the J gene lost 2 bases, with 8 bases spanning the gap. CDR3 protein: CASSFREAYEQYF. The CDR3 bases are TGTGCCAGCAGCTTCAGGGAGGCCTACGAGCAGTACTTC.

The chain couples TRBV5-4 to TRBJ1-6; tentative D call: TRBD1 (5 bases). The V gene's germline CDR1 is SGHNT and CDR2 YYREEE (reference sequence). The V and J ends lost 0 bases and 3 bases respectively, with 7 bases between them. The CDR3 runs to 15 residues. The CDR3 protein is CASSLGQLYNSPLHF. CDR3 sequence (DNA): TGTGCCAGCAGCTTGGGACAGCTCTATAATTCACCCCTCCACTTT. Drawing the rest from reference TRBV5-4 and TRBJ1-6, the complete variable domain is ETGVTQSPTHLIKTRGQQVTLRCSSQSGHNTVSWYQQALGQGPQFIFQYYREEENGRGNFPPRFSGLQFPNYSSELNVNALELDDSALYLCASSLGQLYNSPLHFGNGTRLTVT.

This sequence joins TRBV19 and TRBJ1-1; TRBD1 matches at 7 bases. The CDR3 totals 15 residues. The germline V gene has CDR1 LNHDA and CDR2 SQIVND (reference sequence). The V segment lost 3 bases and the J segment 2 bases; nucleotides outside the gene matches: 6. This chain's CDR3 is CASSIGQERNTEAFF. CDR3 DNA: TGTGCCAGTAGTATTGGACAGGAGAGAAACACTGAAGCTTTCTTT.

Notes on this clone: The sample holds other DNA sequences that translate to the same CDR3. The V gene is TRBV5-1, the J gene TRBJ2-7; D perhaps matches TRBD2 (5 bases). Per germline, CDR1 SGHRS and CDR2 YFSETQ. The germline V and J ends were trimmed by 0 bases and 0 bases, with 10 bases remaining between them. The CDR3 totals 15 residues. The CDR3 region is CASSLDGRGSYEQYF. The CDR3 nucleotides read TGCGCCAGCAGCTTGGATGGACGGGGCTCCTACGAGCAGTACTTC.

The rearrangement uses TRBV12-5 and TRBJ2-1; TRBD1 agrees at 8 bases. The V gene's germline CDR1 is LGHNT and CDR2 FRNRAP. V was pared by 5 bases and J by 2 bases, with 11 bases of the junction left unmatched. This CDR3 is 17 amino acids long. The CDR3 region is CASGPIGQGVTYNEQFF. Here the CDR3 DNA reads TGTGCTAGTGGTCCCATCGGACAGGGAGTAACCTACAATGAGCAGTTCTTC.

The rearrangement links TRBV5-6 to TRBJ2-7, with 7 bases lining up with TRBD2. With V trimmed by 1 base and J by 2 bases, 9 bases remained unmatched. Germline-derived CDR1 and CDR2 are SGHDT and YYEEEE. This CDR3 is built from 16 residues. CDR3 sequence reads: CASSLRLSGPPYEQYF. The DNA of the CDR3 is TGTGCCAGCAGCTTGCGGCTTAGCGGGCCCCCCTACGAGCAGTACTTC.

V is TRBV18 and J is TRBJ2-1; no clear D. V shed 3 bases and J shed 8 bases, with 14 bases lying between them. The CDR3 totals 14 residues. Germline lookup yields CDR1 KGHSH and CDR2 LQKENI. In nucleotides, the CDR3 is TGTGCCAGCTCACCGGCCTCAAGACGGGATGAGCAGTTCTTC. Protein: CASSPASRRDEQFF.

This chain connects TRBV5-1 to TRBJ2-3; TRBD1 aligns across 8 bases. Germline V gene sequence: CDR1 SGHRS, CDR2 YFSETQ. V was clipped by 2 bases and J by 3 bases; unmatched bases: 5. There are 15 residues in the CDR3. This CDR3 reads CASSFAGGRTDTQYF. In nucleotides, the CDR3 is TGCGCCAGCAGCTTCGCAGGGGGCCGTACAGATACGCAGTATTTT.

This CDR3 reads CASSPGTSGGEVDTQYF. CDR3 nucleotide sequence: TGCGCCAGCAGCCCAGGGACTAGCGGGGGGGAGGTAGATACGCAGTATTTT. This chain joins TRBV5-1 and TRBJ2-3, with 16 bases identical to TRBD2. CDR1 is SGHRS, CDR2 YFSETQ, per germline. The trim removed 4 bases at V and 5 bases at J, leaving 7 bases unmatched. The CDR3 sequence is 17 residues long.

The chain recombines TRBV4-3 with TRBJ1-4, with D tentatively TRBD1 (6 bases). Germline V gives CDR1 LGHNA, CDR2 YSLEER. Trimming removed 4 bases from V and 1 base from J, with 16 bases in between. The CDR3 has 17 residues. The CDR3 DNA follows: TGCGCCAGCAGCCCCGGGGGGCAGGGGATAACTAATGAAAAACTGTTTTTT. Translating it yields CASSPGGQGITNEKLFF.

The chain couples TRBV6-5 to TRBJ1-5, with TRBD1 as a possible D gene (6 bases). The V end was cut by 5 bases, the J end by 4 bases, with 12 bases between. Germline V lookup: CDR1 MNHEY, CDR2 SVGAGI. The CDR3 length is 14 residues. CDR3 loop: CASSTQGLNQPQHF. The CDR3 DNA reads as TGTGCCAGCAGTACACAGGGTCTAAATCAGCCCCAGCATTTT.

The chain is built from TRBV19 and TRBJ2-7, with 10 positions matching TRBD2. The V gene's germline CDR1 is LNHDA and CDR2 SQIVND (reference sequence). Germline trimming cut 8 bases from V and 3 bases from J; bases unmatched to any gene: 7. CDR3 size: 14 residues. The CDR3 region has the DNA TGTGCCAGTTCACCCGGGACTAGCGTCTACGAGCAGTACTTC. Residues: CASSPGTSVYEQYF.

The chain has TRBV3-1 (or the pseudogene TRBV3-2) and TRBJ2-1; D might be TRBD2 (5 bases). The CDR3 consists of 15 residues. The germline V gene has CDR1 LGHDT and CDR2 YNNKEL (reference sequence). V was cut by 4 bases and J by 4 bases, with 14 bases left in between. CDR3 sequence reads: CASSRWETRYNEQFF. The CDR3 bases are TGTGCCAGCAGCCGGTGGGAGACGCGGTACAATGAGCAGTTCTTC.

Here the CDR3 reads CASSEQGLWQFF. The CDR3, as DNA: TGTGCCAGCAGTGAACAGGGGCTTTGGCAGTTCTTC. The chain couples TRBV2 to TRBJ2-1, with D possibly matching TRBD1 (6 bases). The germline gives CDR1 SNHLY, CDR2 FYNNEI. The CDR3 sequence is 12 residues long. V dropped 2 bases and J dropped 12 bases, with 11 bases sitting between them.

The chain joins TRBV3-1 (or the pseudogene TRBV3-2) to TRBJ2-1; 10 nucleotides align to TRBD2. The CDR3 runs 13 residues. J was trimmed by 9 bases and V by 7 bases; bases with no gene match: 6. Germline lookup yields CDR1 LGHDT and CDR2 YNNKEL (reference sequence). This chain's CDR3 is CASTLAGGSEQFF. In DNA form, the CDR3 reads TGTGCCAGCACCTTAGCGGGGGGAAGTGAGCAGTTCTTC.

This clone was recorded only once. J is TRBJ2-1 and V is TRBV4-2; 10 nucleotides line up with TRBD2. Germline-derived CDR1 and CDR2 are LGHNA and YNFKEQ. V lost 0 bases and J lost 9; bases outside the gene matches: 17. The CDR3 runs to 19 residues. The CDR3 DNA follows: TGTGCCAGCAGCCAAGATATAGAGCGGGGGGGCCCGCCCAATGGTGAGCAGTTCTTC. It yields the protein CASSQDIERGGPPNGEQFF.

This chain connects TRBV18 to TRBJ2-7, with TRBD2 identical over 8 bases. Per the germline V gene, CDR1 is KGHSH and CDR2 is LQKENI. The J segment lost 4 bases and the V segment lost 5 bases, leaving 10 bases of the junction unmatched. This CDR3 is built from 15 residues. CDR3 sequence (DNA): TGTGCCAGCTCAAAAGAAGCGGGAGTCGTTTACGAGCAGTACTTC. It encodes CASSKEAGVVYEQYF.

The chain recombines TRBV6-1 with TRBJ1-6, with D possibly being TRBD1 (5 bases). Germline V lookup: CDR1 MNHNS, CDR2 SASEGT. The V end lost 0 bases, the J end lost 7 bases, and 7 bases lay between the germline ends. This CDR3 is 14 amino acids long. The CDR3 reads CASSEANRNSPLHF. CDR3 coding DNA: TGTGCCAGCAGTGAAGCAAACAGGAATTCACCCCTCCACTTT.